These 6 T cell receptor beta chains came from one sample sequenced in a study of blood T cell repertoires in COVID-19. The repertoire was sequenced with immunoSEQ multiplex PCR; TCRdb's copy has only in-frame clones and lacks some. Of some 200,000 clones in the sample, 85% to 90% were seen once. The sequenced sample consisted of peripheral blood. The origin of the receptors is a woman between 45 and 60 years old with acute or convalescent COVID-19.

The rearrangement links TRBV11-2 to TRBJ2-7; the D gene is possibly TRBD1 (7 bases). Trimming left V 4 bases short and J 4 bases short, with 17 bases between. CDR3 length: 15 residues. Germline CDR1 SGHAT, CDR2 FQNNGV. The CDR3 loop is CASSSAGGGGYEQYF. The CDR3 region has the DNA TGTGCCAGCAGCTCCGCAGGGGGAGGAGGGTACGAGCAGTACTTC. Filled out from reference TRBV11-2 and TRBJ2-7, the complete variable domain reads EAGVAQSPRYKIIEKRQSVAFWCNPISGHATLYWYQQILGQGPKLLIQFQNNGVVDDSQLPKDRFSAERLKGVDSTLKIQPAKLEDSAVYLCASSSAGGGGYEQYFGPGTRLTVT.

This clone was found once. The chain uses TRBV19 and TRBJ1-3; the D gene is possibly TRBD1 (6 bases). With 7 bases removed from V and 4 bases from J, the gap between germline ends came to 17 bases. The CDR3 totals 15 residues. Per the germline V gene, CDR1 is LNHDA and CDR2 is SQIVND (reference sequence). The DNA of the CDR3 is TGTGCCAGTACCCGGACAGATAGCATCGGAAACACCATATATTTT. Protein sequence: CASTRTDSIGNTIYF.

The gene calls are TRBV5-3 and TRBJ1-2; D gene uncertain. TRBV5-3 is designated an ORF whose function remains uncertain. Trimming took 0 bases from V and 5 from J, leaving 14 bases between them. The length of the CDR3 is 15 residues. CDR3 region: CARSLARRVRYGYTF. The CDR3, as DNA: TGTGCCAGAAGCTTGGCAAGGCGGGTGAGGTATGGCTACACCTTC.

The chain joins TRBV9 to TRBJ1-2; D not certain. Trimming took off 8 bases at V and 3 bases at J, with 14 bases between the two ends. The CDR3 totals 13 residues. The germline V gene has CDR1 SGDLS and CDR2 YYNGEE. CDR3 bases: TGTGCCAGTGGAAACGACTACTACTATGGCTACACCTTC. As protein: CASGNDYYYGYTF.

This sequence joins TRBV28 and TRBJ1-4; D gene unclear. The V end was cut by 6 bases, the J end by 1 base, with 12 bases between. The length of the CDR3 is 15 residues. Per the germline V gene, CDR1 is MDHEN and CDR2 is SYDVKM. The CDR3: CASSLPEGTNEKLFF. In DNA, the CDR3 is TGTGCCAGCAGCTTGCCCGAGGGAACTAATGAAAAACTGTTTTTT.

The chain joins TRBV19 to TRBJ2-7; TRBD2 matches at 9 bases. CDR3 length: 16 residues. Losses at the gene ends were 5 bases for V and 3 bases for J; bases not matched to a gene: 11. Germline V CDR1 and CDR2: LNHDA, SQIVND (reference sequence). The CDR3: CASSPHLAGAVYEQYF. Here the CDR3 DNA reads TGTGCCAGTAGTCCACATTTAGCGGGAGCAGTCTACGAGCAGTACTTC.